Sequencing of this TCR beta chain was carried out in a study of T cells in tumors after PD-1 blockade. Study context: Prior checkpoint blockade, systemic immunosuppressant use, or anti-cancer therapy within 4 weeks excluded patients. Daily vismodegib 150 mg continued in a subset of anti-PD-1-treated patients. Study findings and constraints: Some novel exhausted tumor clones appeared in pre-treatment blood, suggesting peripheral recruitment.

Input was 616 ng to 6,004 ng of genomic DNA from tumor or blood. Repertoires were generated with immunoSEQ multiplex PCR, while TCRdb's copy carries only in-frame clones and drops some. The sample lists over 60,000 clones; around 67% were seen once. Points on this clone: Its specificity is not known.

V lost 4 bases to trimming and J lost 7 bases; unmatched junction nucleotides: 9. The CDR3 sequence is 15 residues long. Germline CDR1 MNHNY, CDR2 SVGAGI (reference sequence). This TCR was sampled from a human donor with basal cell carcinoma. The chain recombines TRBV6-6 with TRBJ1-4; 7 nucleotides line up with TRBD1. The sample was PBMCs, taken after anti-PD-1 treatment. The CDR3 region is CASSSPRGSGEKLFF. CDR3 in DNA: TGTGCCAGCAGTTCCCCCAGGGGGAGCGGTGAAAAACTGTTTTTT.